The 30 T cell receptor beta chains below were found in one sample sequenced in a study of blood T cell repertoires in COVID-19. The assay was immunoSEQ multiplex PCR, and TCRdb's table has in-frame clones only and misses some. In the table there are roughly 360,000 clones, around 83% of which are singletons. The sequenced material came from PBMCs or T cells enriched from blood (not recorded which). These receptors came from a woman between 45 and 65 years old who had recovered from COVID-19.

The chain carries TRBV11-2 and TRBJ2-7, with TRBD2 as a possible D gene (6 bases). This CDR3 spans 14 amino acids. From germline, CDR1 is SGHAT and CDR2 FQNNGV. V was shortened by 5 bases and J by 4 bases, with 15 bases between the two germline ends. DNA for the CDR3: TGTGCCAGCAGCCCGAAGAGGAGGGGTTACGAGCAGTACTTC. Protein product: CASSPKRRGYEQYF. Full variable domain (remainder filled in from reference TRBV11-2 and TRBJ2-7): EAGVAQSPRYKIIEKRQSVAFWCNPISGHATLYWYQQILGQGPKLLIQFQNNGVVDDSQLPKDRFSAERLKGVDSTLKIQPAKLEDSAVYLCASSPKRRGYEQYFGPGTRLTVT.

The CDR3 is CASTSNRGPSGYTF. CDR3 DNA sequence: TGTGCCAGCACTTCGAACAGGGGGCCCAGTGGCTACACCTTC. The gene calls are TRBV18 and TRBJ1-2; 9 bases align to TRBD1. Germline V gives CDR1 KGHSH, CDR2 LQKENI. There are 14 residues in the CDR3. V lost 8 bases to trimming and J lost 7 bases; unmatched junction nucleotides: 11.

Points on this clone: This sample also contains other DNA sequences that code for the same CDR3. The gene calls are TRBV9 and TRBJ1-3; D is unclear. CDR1 is SGDLS and CDR2 is YYNGEE in the germline V gene. The V end lost 2 bases, the J end lost 0 bases, and 9 bases lay between the germline ends. The CDR3 spans 15 residues. The CDR3 loop reads CASSVGGFSGNTIYF. The CDR3 DNA is TGTGCCAGCAGCGTTGGAGGGTTCTCTGGAAACACCATATATTTT.

The chain combines TRBV5-5 with TRBJ1-1; D is possibly TRBD1 (6 bases). Trimming left V 3 bases short and J 2 bases short, with 11 bases between. The CDR3 has 14 residues. The germline CDR1 and CDR2 sequences are SGHKS and YYEKEE (reference sequence). The CDR3 coding sequence is TGTGCCAGCAGCTCATCAGGGACAAACACTGAAGCTTTCTTT. Amino acids: CASSSSGTNTEAFF.

The chain employs TRBV5-6 and TRBJ1-1; TRBD1 matches at 9 bases. Germline assignment: CDR1 SGHDT and CDR2 YYEEEE. J gave up 5 bases and V 0 bases, and 11 bases lay outside the gene matches. This CDR3 comprises 17 residues. The CDR3 coding sequence is TGTGCCAGCAGCTTGGCCCCGACAGGGGGAAGCATTACTGAAGCTTTCTTT. Its protein is CASSLAPTGGSITEAFF.

The chain combines TRBV18 with TRBJ1-4, with D unclear. This CDR3 comprises 15 residues. Germline V gene lookup returns CDR1 KGHSH and CDR2 LQKENI. V shed 2 bases and J shed 0 bases, with 7 bases lying between them. CDR3 amino acids: CASSPIRSTNEKLFF. The CDR3 DNA is TGTGCCAGCTCACCAATCCGGTCAACTAATGAAAAACTGTTTTTT.

This clone was found a few times. The chain couples TRBV7-9 to TRBJ2-7; no clear D gene. V was clipped by 4 bases and J by 7 bases, with 11 bases between them. The CDR3 is 12 amino acids. Germline V gene data show CDR1 as SEHNR and CDR2 as FQNEAQ (reference sequence). The CDR3 bases are TGTGCCAGCAGCTCCCTCGGCGGAGAGCAGTACTTC. Its protein product is CASSSLGGEQYF.

The chain links TRBV6-2 or TRBV6-3 to TRBJ2-7; 9 bases are a match to TRBD1. With V trimmed by 6 bases and J by 3 bases, 9 bases remained unmatched. This CDR3 has 15 amino acids. Germline CDR1 MNHEY, CDR2 SVGEGT. CDR3 in DNA: TGTGCCAGCAGCCACGGCCCGACAGGGGGCTACGAGCAGTACTTC. It specifies CASSHGPTGGYEQYF.

This sequence joins TRBV4-3 and TRBJ1-3; 7 bases line up with TRBD1. V lost 4 bases and J lost 3; bases outside the gene matches: 9. The V gene's germline CDR1 is LGHNA and CDR2 YSLEER. The CDR3 totals 16 residues. CDR3 bases: TGCGCCAGCAGCCCCGGTGAGGGGGCGCTTGGAAACACCATATATTTT. It specifies CASSPGEGALGNTIYF.

The rearrangement links TRBV6-1 to TRBJ2-1; 15 nucleotides align to TRBD2. The germline gives CDR1 MNHNS, CDR2 SASEGT. Trimming took 2 bases from V and 0 from J; bases not matched to a gene: 8. The CDR3 loop spans 20 amino acids. The CDR3 reads CASSERGLAGGPSSYNEQFF. DNA for the CDR3: TGTGCCAGCAGTGAACGGGGACTAGCGGGGGGACCTTCCTCCTACAATGAGCAGTTCTTC.

This clone was detected a few times. The chain joins TRBV6-2 or TRBV6-3 to TRBJ2-7; D is unclear. With 3 bases removed from V and 4 bases from J, the gap between germline ends came to 13 bases. Germline V gene data show CDR1 as MNHEY and CDR2 as SVGEGT. The CDR3 is made up of 14 amino acids. The CDR3 loop is CASSYLAQLYEQYF. The CDR3 DNA sequence: TGTGCCAGCAGTTATCTCGCACAGCTTTACGAGCAGTACTTC.

This chain links TRBV30 with TRBJ2-5, with TRBD2 matching 9 bases. CDR3 length: 13 amino acids. J gave up 5 bases and V 2 bases, and 3 bases lay outside the gene matches. In germline, CDR1 is GTSNPN, CDR2 SVGIG (reference sequence). The CDR3: CAWSRGGVETQYF. The CDR3 DNA reads TGTGCCTGGAGTCGCGGGGGGGTTGAGACCCAGTACTTC.

This chain joins TRBV6-2 or TRBV6-3 and TRBJ2-7; D may be TRBD2 (6 bases). Looked up from germline, CDR1 is MNHEY and CDR2 is SVGEGT. The CDR3 is made up of 15 amino acids. Between the trimmed V and J ends, which lost 2 bases and 6 bases, there was a span of 17 bases. The CDR3: CASSYRRGAFSEQYF. Here the CDR3 DNA reads TGTGCCAGCAGTTACAGGAGGGGCGCCTTTTCCGAGCAGTACTTC.

The rearrangement joins TRBV3-1 (or the pseudogene TRBV3-2) to TRBJ2-3; 7 bases are a match to TRBD1. Germline CDR1 reads LGHDT; CDR2 reads YNNKEL (reference sequence). There are 14 residues in the CDR3. Losses at the gene ends were 1 base for V and 6 bases for J; bases not matched to a gene: 4. The DNA for the CDR3 is TGTGCCAGCAGCCAAGGGACAGGTCGCGATACGCAGTATTTT. Amino acid sequence: CASSQGTGRDTQYF.

The chain uses TRBV3-1 (or the pseudogene TRBV3-2) and TRBJ1-6; D is unclear. V lost 4 bases to trimming and J lost 2 bases, with 24 bases between them. This CDR3 region has 20 residues. Germline V gene sequence: CDR1 LGHDT, CDR2 YNNKEL (reference sequence). The CDR3 loop reads CASSPNRGNLYRTYNSPLHF. The CDR3, as DNA: TGTGCCAGCAGCCCCAATCGGGGTAATCTTTATCGGACCTATAATTCACCCCTCCACTTT.

This clone was seen once. The V call is TRBV30, the J call TRBJ1-2; D is uncertain. This CDR3 spans 13 amino acids. The germline V gene encodes CDR1 GTSNPN and CDR2 SVGIG (reference sequence). The germline V and J ends were trimmed by 2 bases and 8 bases, with 15 bases remaining between them. The CDR3 loop reads CAWSKTASRGYTF. DNA for the CDR3: TGTGCCTGGAGTAAAACAGCCTCCCGGGGCTACACCTTC.

This clone was counted between two and nine times. This chain links TRBV7-2 with TRBJ1-4; 10 nucleotides match TRBD1. The germline gives CDR1 SGHTA, CDR2 FQGNSA. V trimming: 2 bases; J trimming: 8 bases; junction bases outside the gene matches: 5. This CDR3 comprises 15 residues. The CDR3 loop reads CASSLTGTGVEKLFF. As DNA, the CDR3 is TGTGCCAGCAGCTTAACCGGGACAGGGGTGGAAAAACTGTTTTTT. Variable domain in full (rest from reference TRBV7-2 and TRBJ1-4): GAGVSQSPSNKVTEKGKDVELRCDPISGHTALYWYRQSLGQGLEFLIYFQGNSAPDKSGLPSDRFSAERTGGSVSTLTIQRTQQEDSAVYLCASSLTGTGVEKLFFGSGTQLSVL.

The chain combines TRBV5-1 with TRBJ2-7, with D maybe TRBD1 (6 bases). The CDR3 is 15 residues long. Germline CDR1 SGHRS, CDR2 YFSETQ. V gave up 4 bases and J gave up 0 bases, with 14 bases separating them. CDR3 protein: CASSPRTASSYEQYF. CDR3 in DNA: TGCGCCAGCAGCCCAAGGACAGCAAGCTCCTACGAGCAGTACTTC.

The chain recombines TRBV13 with TRBJ2-7, with D possibly TRBD1 on 6 matching bases. This CDR3 has 12 amino acids. Germline CDR1 and CDR2: PRHDT and FYEKMQ (reference sequence). Deletions cut 5 bases from V and 4 bases from J, with 9 bases between. DNA of the CDR3: TGTGCCAGCAGCCCACAGGGATACGAGCAGTACTTC. Protein product: CASSPQGYEQYF.

This rearrangement joins TRBV10-1 to TRBJ1-5; TRBD1 matches 12 bases. This CDR3 is 18 amino acids long. Germline CDR1 and CDR2: WNHNN and SYGVQD (reference sequence). Unmatched junction bases numbered 10, after V lost 2 bases and J lost 5 bases. CDR3 sequence reads: CASSEERDRGRLDQPQHF. DNA of the CDR3: TGCGCCAGCAGTGAGGAGCGGGACAGGGGGCGTCTTGATCAGCCCCAGCATTTT.

The rearrangement uses TRBV2 and TRBJ2-5; 8 bases line up with TRBD1. The J segment lost 4 bases and the V segment lost 6 bases, leaving 13 bases of the junction unmatched. Germline loops: CDR1 SNHLY, CDR2 FYNNEI. CDR3 length equals 16 residues. The CDR3 here is CASSWTGTGSTETQYF. CDR3 bases: TGTGCCAGCAGCTGGACAGGGACCGGTTCGACAGAGACCCAGTACTTC.

This chain links TRBV2 with TRBJ2-3; tentatively, D is TRBD1 (6 bases). There are 14 residues in the CDR3. CDR1 and CDR2 (germline): SNHLY, FYNNEI. V was shortened by 0 bases and J by 6 bases, with 10 bases between the two germline ends. CDR3 loop: CASSEASRGDTQYF. In DNA, the CDR3 is TGTGCCAGCAGTGAAGCGTCGAGGGGGGATACGCAGTATTTT.

V gene TRBV19 combines with J gene TRBJ2-7, with 13 bases aligning to TRBD2. This CDR3 has 15 residues. The germline gives CDR1 LNHDA, CDR2 SQIVND (reference sequence). V dropped 4 bases and J dropped 3; count of bases not matched to a gene: 3. The CDR3 DNA sequence: TGTGCCAGTAGTAAAGGGACTAGCGGGGTCTACGAGCAGTACTTC. Translation gives CASSKGTSGVYEQYF.

The V gene is TRBV11-2, the J gene TRBJ1-4, with D possibly TRBD1 on 5 matching bases. This CDR3 has 16 residues. The germline V gene encodes CDR1 SGHAT and CDR2 FQNNGV. Deletions cut 5 bases from V and 8 bases from J, with 21 bases between. This CDR3 reads CASSPSPLGWGEKLFF. The CDR3 DNA reads TGTGCCAGCAGCCCCTCACCCTTGGGGTGGGGCGAAAAACTGTTTTTT.

V gene TRBV5-4 combines with J gene TRBJ2-5, with 8 bases fitting TRBD1. The CDR3 is 15 residues long. The germline CDR1 and CDR2 sequences are SGHNT and YYREEE (reference sequence). After removal of 6 bases from V and 1 base from J, the junction contained 8 bases not matched to a gene. The CDR3 loop is CASTRGGQGQETQYF. CDR3 nucleotides: TGTGCCAGCACCAGGGGAGGACAGGGCCAAGAGACCCAGTACTTC. Full variable domain (rest looked up from reference TRBV5-4 and TRBJ2-5): ETGVTQSPTHLIKTRGQQVTLRCSSQSGHNTVSWYQQALGQGPQFIFQYYREEENGRGNFPPRFSGLQFPNYSSELNVNALELDDSALYLCASTRGGQGQETQYFGPGTRLLVL.

In this sample, this clone turned up once. V usage is TRBV4-3 and J usage is TRBJ2-2; D possibly corresponds to TRBD1 (5 bases). CDR3 length equals 13 residues. From germline, CDR1 is LGHNA and CDR2 YSLEER. V was trimmed by 2 bases and J by 5 bases, leaving 6 bases between them. The CDR3 region is CASSQQGTGELFF. The DNA for the CDR3 is TGCGCCAGCAGCCAACAGGGTACCGGGGAGCTGTTTTTT.

The V and J genes are TRBV11-2 and TRBJ1-5, with D perhaps matching TRBD1 (5 bases). The V end lost 4 bases, the J end lost 2 bases, and 6 bases lay between the germline ends. Germline CDR1 and CDR2: SGHAT and FQNNGV. The CDR3 is 13 amino acids. The CDR3 protein is CASSWGRNQPQHF. The DNA of the CDR3 is TGTGCCAGCAGCTGGGGCCGCAATCAGCCCCAGCATTTT.

This chain uses TRBV18 with TRBJ1-3; a possible D gene is TRBD1 (5 bases). The germline gives CDR1 KGHSH, CDR2 LQKENI. The CDR3 length is 15 residues. V lost 0 bases and J lost 1, with 7 bases in between. The CDR3 loop reads CASSPPGGSGNTIYF. Written as DNA, the CDR3 is TGTGCCAGCTCACCACCCGGGGGGTCTGGAAACACCATATATTTT.

V and J are TRBV30 and TRBJ1-3; a weak D match, TRBD1 (5 bases). Germline CDR1 and CDR2: GTSNPN and SVGIG (reference sequence). The CDR3 loop spans 14 amino acids. Trimming pared 3 bases from V and 0 bases from J, leaving 9 bases between. The CDR3 protein is CAWRTDTSGNTIYF. The CDR3 bases are TGTGCCTGGAGAACGGACACCTCTGGAAACACCATATATTTT.

This clone was observed a single time. This chain connects TRBV24-1 to TRBJ1-5, with D hard to call. This CDR3 comprises 15 residues. Between the trimmed V and J ends, which lost 9 bases and 4 bases, there was a span of 18 bases. Germline CDR1 reads KGHDR; CDR2 reads SFDVKD. CDR3 DNA sequence: TGTGCCACCCGTACCAACCTGACGCGGAATCAGCCCCAGCATTTT. Amino acid sequence: CATRTNLTRNQPQHF.